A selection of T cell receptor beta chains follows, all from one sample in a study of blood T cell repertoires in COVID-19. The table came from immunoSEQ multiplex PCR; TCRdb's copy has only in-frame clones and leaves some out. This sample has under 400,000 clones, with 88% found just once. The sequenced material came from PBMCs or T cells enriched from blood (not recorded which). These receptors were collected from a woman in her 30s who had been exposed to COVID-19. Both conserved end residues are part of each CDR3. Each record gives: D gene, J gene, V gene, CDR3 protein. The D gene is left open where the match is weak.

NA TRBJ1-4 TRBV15 CATSRVADNDEKLFF
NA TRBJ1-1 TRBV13 CASSYTGPEAFF
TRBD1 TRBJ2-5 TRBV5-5 CASSPSPTGLVETQYF
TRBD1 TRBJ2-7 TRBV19 CASSPDRVSSYEQYF
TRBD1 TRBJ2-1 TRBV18 CASSPPRGRSSNEQFF
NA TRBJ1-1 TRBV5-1 CASSPRPGAGTSAFF
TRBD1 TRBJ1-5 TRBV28 CASRTGDLNQPQHF
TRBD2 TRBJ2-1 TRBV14 CASSQALAGAYEQFF
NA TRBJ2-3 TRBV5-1 CASSEAGRFTDTQYF
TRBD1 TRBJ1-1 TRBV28 CASRQGYLRTEAFF
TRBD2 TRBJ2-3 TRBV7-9 CASSFTGLAGVGTDTQYF
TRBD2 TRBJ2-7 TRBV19 CASSPSGGARRQYF
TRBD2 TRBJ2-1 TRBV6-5 CASRTSVTYNEQFF
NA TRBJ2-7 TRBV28 CASLGWGVVDEQYF
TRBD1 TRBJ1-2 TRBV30 CAWVNAGQGAYYGYTF
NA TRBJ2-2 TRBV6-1 CASSEAGHGTGELFF
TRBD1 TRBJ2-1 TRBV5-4 CASSLEWTGGYNEQFF
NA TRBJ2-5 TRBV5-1 CASSPQGQETQYF
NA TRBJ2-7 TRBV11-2 CASSPMVSEQYF